The present T cell receptor beta chain was sequenced within a study of CD8+ T cells in alopecia areata listed by TCRdb under 2018. As for the study more broadly: The treated patients took part in an open-label pilot trial in which moderate-to-severe alopecia areata was treated with oral tofacitinib at 5 to 10 mg twice daily. immunoSEQ multiplex PCR using 35 Vbeta forward primers and 13 Jbeta reverse primers was used to amplify TCRbeta CDR3 regions. The SALT score, which quantifies the percentage of affected scalp surface area, was used to measure disease severity in treated patients. Biopsies were taken from tofacitinib-treated patients at baseline and again at 4 and 24 weeks into treatment, and several of those patients also had a later scalp biopsy. Scalp clonality was compared among normal scalp (n=4), patchy alopecia areata scalp (n=8), and alopecia totalis/universalis scalp (n=8). The study used high-throughput TCRbeta sequencing to examine T cell clonal expansion in alopecia areata, in both the C3H/HeJ mouse model and human patients. RNA was extracted with the PAXgene miRNA kit for fixed scalp, the miRNeasy kit for PBMCs, and the RNeasy kit for mouse skin. On the human side, TCRbeta sequencing was run on scalp tissue and on sorted CD4+ and CD8+ peripheral blood T cells from healthy controls and from alopecia areata patients with either patchy or totalis/universalis disease. Patients stayed on tofacitinib for 6 to 18 months and then had 6 months of follow-up off drug so that delayed response and recurrence could be assessed.

This sample's time point label indicates: approximately 4 weeks on oral tofacitinib. This specimen's treatment or condition label, interpreted: oral pan-JAK inhibitor, 5-10 mg twice daily. From alopecia areata patients, peripheral blood was collected along with lesional scalp punch biopsies. After PBMCs were isolated by density centrifugation and stained for CD3, CD4 and CD8, a FACSAria was used to sort CD4+ and CD8+ T cells. The CDR3 runs 14 amino acids, cysteine and phenylalanine included. Only the CDR3 portion is preserved as DNA: 42 bases, with reading frame beginning at the first base. The germline V gene encodes CDR1 SGHTA and CDR2 FQGNSA. V is pared back by 5 bases and J by 1 base, with 10 bases lying between the germline termini. About this clone itself: What this receptor recognizes is not known. No much larger clone is present one base from it, and per-base qualities are unavailable.

Libraries were made using the immunoSEQ multiplex PCR assay. RNA was extracted from all samples and reverse transcribed into cDNA as template for TCR sequencing. SuperScript III was used to make first-strand cDNA, primed with a 2:1 mix of oligo-dT and random hexamers. A synthetic immune receptor repertoire was used to measure amplification bias, and any remaining bias was corrected computationally. In the authors' own workflow: Raw reads were preprocessed for error removal, and CDR3 was defined according to IMGT conventions as running from the conserved cysteine to phenylalanine. Clonality was computed by normalizing Shannon entropy by log2 of the number of productive unique TCRs and subtracting the result from 1. Scalp TCRbeta sequences were cross-referenced with sorted blood CD4 and CD8 repertoires so that the CD4 or CD8 identity of scalp clones could be inferred. TCRdb carries this immuneACCESS record with in-frame sequences only. Its versions omit some clonotypes, under half of them owing to an unresolved V gene in the studies checked, with the rest unexplained. V and J calls and clone size are those listed in that table; D and trimming were worked out from the DNA. A total of around 210,000 clones appear in this sample, 50% to 75% of them only once. In total, the top ten clones hold 4% to 5% of the sample.

Paper-wide results and their limitations: Because the treated cohort was small and had only one nonresponder, larger studies are needed to examine links between baseline CD8+ expansion and response. During tofacitinib treatment, many expanded lesional clones stuck around in both scalp and blood, and this persistence may partly explain why relapse happens after treatment is stopped. Compared with mice, TCR sequences shared between patients were less clear, possibly partly because of HLA diversity across the patient population. Resident alphabeta T cells in normal human skin are also sequenced, complicating scalp TCR repertoire analysis, unlike mouse skin dominated by gammadelta T cells. Tofacitinib significantly lowered scalp clonality and the number of expanded CD8+ clones among the top 100 scalp clones. Compared with normal scalp, lesional scalp, particularly in alopecia totalis/universalis, had higher clonality and more expanded CD8+ clones, which suggests antigenic drive.

The source of this sequence is a human donor with alopecia areata. The source was CD4+ T cells sorted from blood, collected at week 4, from a patient treated with tofacitinib. Recombination joined TRBV7-2 with TRBJ2-3; no confident D gene assignment can be made. The base sequence is TGTGCCAGCAGCCCCGGACCCGGCACAGATACGCAGTATTTT. The resulting protein is CASSPGPGTDTQYF.